This record covers a single TCR beta chain. The same CDR3 arises from other DNA sequences in this sample as well. The data belong to a study of blood T cell repertoires in COVID-19. Generated by immunoSEQ multiplex PCR, the TCRdb table keeps only in-frame clones and is missing some. The sample carries approximately 470,000 clones, approximately 86% recorded once. Participant-reported clinical history was the basis for cohort assignment. CDR3 size: 13 residues. Germline V CDR1 and CDR2: MNHEY, SMNVEV (reference sequence). Trimming took 5 bases from V and 4 from J, leaving 11 bases between them. The chain has TRBV27 and TRBJ2-5; TRBD2 is a possible D gene (5 bases). The sequencing input was PBMCs or T cells enriched from blood (not recorded which). The TCR originated in a woman between 18 and 29 years old who had recovered from COVID-19. CDR3 loop: CASSLGGGETQYF. The DNA for the CDR3 is TGTGCCAGCAGTCTTGGAGGCGGAGAGACCCAGTACTTC.